This TCR beta chain was profiled in a study of post-analysis software for immune sequencing data. General study points: Controls significantly exceeded multiple sclerosis patients in normalized Chao1 diversity. Patients showed TRBV5-6, TRBV5-1 and TRBV20-1 among four to six TRBV segments more frequent than in controls.

Germline trimming cut 4 bases from V and 1 base from J; bases unmatched to any gene: 7. CDR3 length: 15 residues. Germline loops: CDR1 SGHDT, CDR2 YYEEEE. About this clonotype itself: The antigen is undetermined.

Tagging with unique molecular identifiers was a feature of the TCR beta cDNA libraries. TCRdb reprocessed the PCR reads via MiXCR and lists one record per CDR3 protein. The data contain roughly 540,000 distinct CDR3 sequences, less than 40% of them singletons. This chain joins TRBV5-6 and TRBJ1-1; 7 positions match TRBD1. Sequenced sample: blood. This sequence was found in a girl under 18 with multiple sclerosis. CDR3 coding DNA: TGTGCCAGCAGCATTGACAGGGTGTGGAACACTGAAGCTTTCTTT. The encoded protein is CASSIDRVWNTEAFF.